This TCR beta chain was observed in a study of T cells after somatic rescue of genetic block. The trim removed 2 bases at V and 14 bases at J, leaving 5 bases unmatched. The CDR3 contains 12 residues. CDR1 and CDR2 from the germline V gene are LGHNA and YNFKEQ. The table came from immunoSEQ multiplex PCR; TCRdb's copy has only in-frame clones and leaves some out. Here the sample spans about 70,000 clones, 92% being singletons. The sequencing input was peripheral blood mononuclear cells (PBMCs). The clonotype was recovered from a middle-aged man. The rearrangement uses TRBV4-2 and TRBJ2-3; 9 nucleotides align to TRBD1. Here the CDR3 reads CASSQNRGQWYF. The CDR3 bases are TGTGCCAGCAGCCAAAACAGGGGGCAATGGTATTTT.